This TCR beta chain is from a study of T-cell memory formation after mild COVID-19. General study findings and limits: Later expanders leaned CD4+, whereas day 15 to 85 contracting clones were balanced CD4/CD8.

TCRdb recomputed calls from the 5' RACE reads with MiXCR, one row per CDR3 protein. The data hold about 290,000 distinct CDR3 sequences, with about 16% observed a single time. With 4 bases removed from V and 3 bases from J, the gap between germline ends came to 11 bases. Germline loops: CDR1 WSHSY, CDR2 SAAADI. This CDR3 spans 14 amino acids. The table lists this clonotype with many counts. Its antigen is as yet unknown. Sequencing was performed on PBMCs or a T cell subset sorted from them (not recorded which). The TCR was taken from a man in his late teens or twenties who had mild COVID-19 (a few samples of this study predate the infection). Cell type and time point are not known. The chain recombines TRBV10-2 with TRBJ2-3, with D unresolved. This CDR3 is CASSVSHLTDTQYF. The CDR3 DNA reads as TGCGCCAGCAGTGTGTCGCACCTTACAGATACGCAGTATTTT.